These 22 T cell receptor beta chains were all obtained from the same sample, sequenced in a study of blood T cell repertoires in COVID-19. Profiling relied on immunoSEQ multiplex PCR, and the TCRdb table lists in-frame clones only, not all of them. The sample carries about 94,000 clones, roughly four fifths recorded once. The material sequenced was peripheral blood. The source of these receptors is a man between 60 and 70 years old with acute or convalescent COVID-19.

This chain connects TRBV2 to TRBJ1-1, with D possibly matching TRBD1 (5 bases). The CDR3 contains 14 residues. Trimming cost V 7 bases and J 1 base, with 13 bases left between them. Per the germline V gene, CDR1 is SNHLY and CDR2 is FYNNEI. The CDR3 is CASKRGQGNTEAFF. DNA for the CDR3: TGTGCCAGCAAAAGAGGACAAGGGAACACTGAAGCTTTCTTT.

V is TRBV5-6 and J is TRBJ2-1, with 14 bases identical to TRBD2. The CDR3 has 15 amino acids. Germline-derived CDR1 and CDR2 are SGHDT and YYEEEE. V lost 4 bases, J lost 13 bases, and 10 bases stayed unmatched. The CDR3 loop is CASSPWTSGGLGQFF. The CDR3 DNA is TGTGCCAGCAGCCCGTGGACTAGCGGGGGGCTCGGTCAGTTCTTC.

This clone was observed once. The gene calls are TRBV19 and TRBJ2-1, with 13 bases aligning to TRBD2. Germline values: CDR1 LNHDA, CDR2 SQIVND (reference sequence). The CDR3 totals 15 residues. After removal of 6 bases from V and 7 bases from J, the junction contained 6 bases not matched to a gene. The CDR3 coding sequence is TGTGCCAGTAGCACTAGCGGGGGGGCGGTTAATGAGCAGTTCTTC. This codes for CASSTSGGAVNEQFF.

The rearrangement joins TRBV29-1 to TRBJ1-1, with D uncertain. Per the germline V gene, CDR1 is SQVTM and CDR2 is ANQGSEA. Trimming shortened V by 4 bases and J by 5 bases, and 14 bases separated the two germline ends. The CDR3 consists of 13 residues. CDR3 protein: CSVVLGPWTEAFF. CDR3 DNA: TGCAGCGTTGTCCTGGGCCCTTGGACTGAAGCTTTCTTT.

The V gene is TRBV6-6, the J gene TRBJ1-3, with D possibly being TRBD1 (5 bases). With 4 bases removed from V and 0 bases from J, the gap between germline ends came to 13 bases. The CDR3 runs 16 residues. Germline CDR1 MNHNY, CDR2 SVGAGI (reference sequence). CDR3 in DNA: TGTGCCAGCAGTTCTTCTACAGGAACCTCTGGAAACACCATATATTTT. This encodes CASSSSTGTSGNTIYF.

The V gene is TRBV5-4, the J gene TRBJ2-7, with D tentatively TRBD1 (5 bases). The CDR3 sequence is 14 residues long. The V and J ends lost 0 bases and 3 bases respectively, with 10 bases between them. Germline V lookup: CDR1 SGHNT, CDR2 YYREEE (reference sequence). CDR3: CASSLDGAVYEQYF. The CDR3 region has the DNA TGTGCCAGCAGCTTGGATGGGGCAGTCTACGAGCAGTACTTC.

The chain recombines TRBV29-1 with TRBJ1-5; 9 bases map to TRBD1. The CDR3 totals 17 residues. V trimming: 4 bases; J trimming: 2 bases; junction bases outside the gene matches: 12. Germline V gene sequence: CDR1 SQVTM, CDR2 ANQGSEA. The CDR3 coding sequence is TGCAGCGTTGTAGGGACAGGGTTGGTAATGGGCAATCAGCCCCAGCATTTT. Its translation is CSVVGTGLVMGNQPQHF.

This clone was seen many times. The rearrangement uses TRBV5-4 and TRBJ2-1, with 11 positions matching TRBD2. The germline V gene has CDR1 SGHNT and CDR2 YYREEE (reference sequence). V lost 2 bases and J lost 0; bases outside the gene matches: 4. The length of the CDR3 is 17 residues. For the CDR3, the DNA is TGTGCCAGCAGCTTACTAGCGGGGGCCTTCTCCTACAATGAGCAGTTCTTC. Translated: CASSLLAGAFSYNEQFF.

This chain links TRBV14 with TRBJ1-4; possible D gene TRBD1, 5 bases. The V end was cut by 0 bases, the J end by 14 bases, with 13 bases between. The CDR3 runs to 13 residues. The V gene's germline CDR1 is SGHDN and CDR2 FVKESK. The chain's CDR3 is CASSQDLRGYLFF. Here the CDR3 DNA reads TGTGCCAGCAGCCAAGATTTAAGGGGATACCTGTTTTTT.

The rearrangement uses TRBV10-3 and TRBJ2-3; TRBD2 matches at 7 bases. CDR1 is ENHRY and CDR2 is SYGVKD in the germline V gene. The CDR3 runs to 17 residues. The V segment lost 2 bases and the J segment 4 bases; nucleotides outside the gene matches: 12. The CDR3 loop is CAISESQSAGRADTQYF. DNA of the CDR3: TGTGCCATCAGTGAGAGTCAGTCAGCGGGGCGGGCAGATACGCAGTATTTT.

V is TRBV4-1 and J is TRBJ1-4; 7 bases match TRBD1. This CDR3 contains 17 residues. Germline CDR1 is MGHRA and CDR2 is YSYEKL. V lost 0 bases to trimming and J lost 5 bases; unmatched junction nucleotides: 9. The CDR3 loop reads CASSQEGSGQLNEKLFF. The CDR3 region has the DNA TGCGCCAGCAGCCAAGAGGGGTCGGGACAGTTAAATGAAAAACTGTTTTTT.

The chain carries TRBV28 and TRBJ1-3, with 7 bases fitting TRBD1. Unmatched junction bases numbered 5, after V lost 6 bases and J lost 0 bases. The CDR3 runs to 15 residues. CDR1 MDHEN and CDR2 SYDVKM come from the germline V gene. The CDR3 protein is CASSLGQISGNTIYF. The CDR3 bases are TGTGCCAGCAGCTTGGGACAGATCTCTGGAAACACCATATATTTT.

The V gene is TRBV5-1, the J gene TRBJ1-1, with D possibly matching TRBD1 (5 bases). In germline, CDR1 is SGHRS, CDR2 YFSETQ. The CDR3 runs 14 residues. Trimming stripped 0 bases from V and 0 bases from J, with 6 bases between. The CDR3 DNA sequence: TGCGCCAGCAGCTTGGAGGGGATGAACACTGAAGCTTTCTTT. Translated: CASSLEGMNTEAFF.

This sequence joins TRBV19 and TRBJ1-2, with TRBD1 matching 12 bases. V dropped 2 bases and J dropped 4; count of bases not matched to a gene: 2. CDR1 is LNHDA and CDR2 is SQIVND in the germline V gene (reference sequence). CDR3 length: 15 residues. Here the CDR3 reads CASSIWDRGLYGYTF. Here the CDR3 DNA reads TGTGCCAGTAGTATATGGGACAGGGGGCTCTATGGCTACACCTTC.

This rearrangement joins TRBV19 to TRBJ2-7; D perhaps matches TRBD1 (6 bases). The germline gives CDR1 LNHDA, CDR2 SQIVND (reference sequence). V lost 6 bases, J lost 0 bases, and 12 bases lay in between. The CDR3 extends over 14 amino acids. The CDR3 DNA is TGTGCCAGTAGCGACCGGGACACCTCCTACGAGCAGTACTTC. Translated, it gives CASSDRDTSYEQYF. Drawing the rest from reference TRBV19 and TRBJ2-7, the complete variable domain is DGGITQSPKYLFRKEGQNVTLSCEQNLNHDAMYWYRQDPGQGLRLIYYSQIVNDFQKGDIAEGYSVSREKKESFPLTVTSAQKNPTAFYLCASSDRDTSYEQYFGPGTRLTVT.

The rearrangement links TRBV2 to TRBJ1-4; D unclear. The V gene lost 5 bases and the J gene lost 0 bases, with 7 bases spanning the gap. The CDR3 sequence is 14 residues long. Germline V gene sequence: CDR1 SNHLY, CDR2 FYNNEI. The chain's CDR3 is CASSLSTTNEKLFF. CDR3 bases: TGTGCCAGCAGTCTAAGTACAACTAATGAAAAACTGTTTTTT.

The chain couples TRBV5-5 to TRBJ2-4; the match to TRBD1 covers 7 bases. CDR3 size: 15 residues. The germline CDR1 and CDR2 sequences are SGHKS and YYEKEE (reference sequence). V was pared by 1 base and J by 1 base, with 2 bases of the junction left unmatched. CDR3: CASSLNRGAKNIQYF. The CDR3 DNA is TGTGCCAGCAGCTTGAACAGGGGTGCCAAAAACATTCAGTACTTC.

This chain connects TRBV30 to TRBJ2-7, with 8 bases that match TRBD1. V lost 4 bases and J lost 5; bases outside the gene matches: 13. Germline V gene data show CDR1 as GTSNPN and CDR2 as SVGIG (reference sequence). This CDR3 region has 15 residues. CDR3 loop: CAWNPLDRVGHEQYF. The CDR3 DNA reads TGTGCCTGGAATCCCCTGGACAGGGTCGGCCACGAGCAGTACTTC.

The chain carries TRBV12-3 or TRBV12-4 and TRBJ2-1; D may be TRBD2 (6 bases). This CDR3 has 12 amino acids. Trimming removed 3 bases from V and 12 bases from J, with 12 bases in between. The CDR3 DNA reads as TGTGCCAGCAGTTTCGGCGGGATGGTGCAGTTCTTC. Translation: CASSFGGMVQFF.

The chain joins TRBV29-1 to TRBJ2-7; 7 bases are shared with TRBD1. After removal of 7 bases from V and 3 bases from J, the junction contained 6 bases not matched to a gene. Looked up from germline, CDR1 is SQVTM and CDR2 is ANQGSEA. This CDR3 is 12 amino acids long. This CDR3 reads CSGLDRDYEQYF. The CDR3 DNA sequence: TGCAGCGGGTTAGACAGGGACTACGAGCAGTACTTC.

This chain uses TRBV6-1 with TRBJ1-2; D is perhaps TRBD1 (6 bases). This CDR3 spans 14 amino acids. Trimming shortened V by 1 base and J by 4 bases, and 10 bases separated the two germline ends. The V gene's germline CDR1 is MNHNS and CDR2 SASEGT. CDR3 sequence: CASSEVVGGYGYTF. The CDR3 region has the DNA TGTGCCAGCAGTGAAGTTGTAGGGGGCTATGGCTACACCTTC.

This clone occurred once. J is TRBJ1-6 and V is TRBV27; TRBD1 is a possible D gene (6 bases). The germline CDR1 and CDR2 sequences are MNHEY and SMNVEV (reference sequence). Trimming cost V 5 bases and J 8 bases, with 19 bases left between them. The CDR3 covers 16 residues. The CDR3: CASSVQGIGLDSPLHF. The CDR3 nucleotides read TGTGCCAGCAGTGTACAGGGAATTGGCCTCGATTCACCCCTCCACTTT.